The source of this TCR beta chain is a study of CD8 T cells in ankylosing spondylitis. Study-level findings and limits: A TCR beta motif made of several highly homologous variants seemed typical of ankylosing spondylitis blood. Earlier reports found some motif variants in synovial fluid and blood in reactive arthritis.

Using quantitative 5'-RACE with molecular barcodes, the authors made TCR beta libraries. TCRdb called the 5' RACE reads again in MiXCR, with one record for every CDR3 protein. The sample yields 300,000 to 400,000 distinct CDR3 sequences, approximately 20% seen once. Germline loops: CDR1 DFQATT, CDR2 SNEGSKA (reference sequence). V dropped 0 bases and J dropped 12; count of bases not matched to a gene: 8. This CDR3 contains 13 residues. As regards this clonotype: Its target is unknown.

The source material was blood, either unsorted or a sorted T cell fraction (not recorded which). This sequence joins TRBV20-1 and TRBJ2-1, with 7 bases that match TRBD2. The receptor was derived from a male donor with ankylosing spondylitis. CDR3 DNA: TGCAGTGCTAGAGATCAGGCTAGCGGAATGCAGTTCTTC. Protein: CSARDQASGMQFF.